Listed below are T cell receptor beta chains from one sample, sequenced in a study of cytomegalovirus exposure and HLA in healthy donors. Profiled with immunoSEQ multiplex PCR; TCRdb holds only in-frame clones, not every one. The table lists some 130,000 clones, roughly 79% of them singletons. The sample consisted of PBMCs. The origin of the receptors is a man aged 25-40 years in good health and CMV-seropositive. Both conserved end residues are part of each CDR3. D genes are given only for firm matches. Where a row states a size, it is once, few, many or the class of an expanded clone; other rows omit it.

size	D	V	J	CDR3	DNA
NA	NA	TRBV19	TRBJ1-5	CASKGSRGSNQPQHF	TGTGCCAGTAAGGGGTCCAGGGGATCCAATCAGCCCCAGCATTTT
NA	NA	TRBV2	TRBJ2-3	CASSGGLADTQYF	TGTGCCAGCAGCGGGGGACTTGCAGATACGCAGTATTTT
NA	NA	TRBV28	TRBJ1-2	CASSLLARGVGGYTF	TGTGCCAGCAGTCTACTTGCCAGGGGCGTAGGGGGCTACACCTTC
once	TRBD2	TRBV27	TRBJ2-7	CASSNGLAGGLYEQYF	TGTGCCAGCAGTAACGGACTAGCGGGAGGCTTATACGAGCAGTACTTC
NA	NA	TRBV5-1	TRBJ1-1	CASSTGQPNTEAFF	TGCGCCAGCAGCACCGGACAGCCGAACACTGAAGCTTTCTTT
NA	NA	TRBV7-2	TRBJ1-1	CASSLAGHRNTEAFF	TGTGCCAGCAGCTTAGCGGGACACCGGAACACTGAAGCTTTCTTT
once	TRBD1	TRBV5-6	TRBJ1-3	CASSLVRLSRGDTIYF	TGTGCCAGCAGCTTGGTGCGTCTATCCAGGGGGGACACCATATATTTT
NA	TRBD1	TRBV4-3	TRBJ2-5	CASSPRPTGFQETQYF	TGCGCCAGCAGCCCCAGGCCGACAGGGTTCCAAGAGACCCAGTACTTC
NA	NA	TRBV27	TRBJ1-1	CASSLSGGRTEAFF	TGTGCCAGCAGTTTATCGGGGGGTAGGACTGAAGCTTTCTTT
NA	TRBD1	TRBV5-1	TRBJ1-2	CASSLADRGAGGYGYTF	TGCGCCAGCAGCTTGGCTGACAGGGGCGCCGGGGGCTATGGCTACACCTTC
NA	NA	TRBV6-1	TRBJ1-2	CASSEMGAVGGYTF	TGTGCCAGCAGTGAGATGGGGGCTGTAGGTGGCTACACCTTC
NA	NA	TRBV6-4	TRBJ2-1	CASQGPPDDGNNEQFF	TGTGCCAGCCAGGGCCCGCCCGACGACGGTAACAATGAGCAGTTCTTC
few	TRBD1	TRBV10-1	TRBJ1-6	CASSEGTGDNSPLHF	TGCGCCAGCAGTGAGGGGACAGGGGACAATTCACCCCTCCACTTT
NA	TRBD1	TRBV7-6	TRBJ1-1	CASSGQGKSSF	TGTGCCAGCAGCGGACAGGGAAAATCGAGCTTT
NA	TRBD1	TRBV5-1	TRBJ1-4	CASSQGDSEKLFF	TGCGCCAGCAGCCAGGGGGACAGTGAAAAACTGTTTTTT
NA	TRBD1	TRBV27	TRBJ1-1	CASSDRGQLEAFF	TGTGCCAGCAGTGACAGGGGGCAATTAGAAGCTTTCTTT
few	NA	TRBV29-1	TRBJ1-5	CSVEFVVYDQPQHF	TGCAGCGTTGAGTTTGTAGTGTACGATCAGCCCCAGCATTTT
once	NA	TRBV29-1	TRBJ2-5	CSVELGAQETQYF	TGCAGCGTTGAATTGGGGGCCCAAGAGACCCAGTACTTC
NA	NA	TRBV25-1	TRBJ1-2	CASSEDRPYGYTF	TGTGCCAGCAGTGAAGACAGACCCTATGGCTACACCTTC
NA	NA	TRBV9	TRBJ1-1	CASSVEGASEAFF	TGTGCCAGCAGCGTAGAAGGGGCCAGTGAAGCTTTCTTT
NA	TRBD1	TRBV29-1	TRBJ2-5	CSVAGTGQETQYF	TGCAGCGTTGCCGGGACAGGGCAAGAGACCCAGTACTTC
NA	TRBD2	TRBV30	TRBJ2-1	CAWQGTSGYNEQFF	TGTGCCTGGCAAGGGACTAGCGGCTACAATGAGCAGTTCTTC
NA	TRBD2	TRBV7-9	TRBJ2-3	CASSLGLANTDTQYF	TGTGCCAGCAGCCTCGGACTAGCCAACACAGATACGCAGTATTTT
NA	NA	TRBV19	TRBJ2-1	CASSILYEQFF	TGTGCCAGTAGTATTCTTTATGAGCAGTTCTTC
NA	TRBD2	TRBV11-2	TRBJ2-7	CASRKAGGPYEQYF	TGTGCCAGCAGAAAAGCGGGAGGACCCTACGAGCAGTACTTC
NA	NA	TRBV2	TRBJ1-4	CASGRGNEKLFF	TGTGCCAGCGGAAGGGGGAATGAAAAACTGTTTTTT
NA	TRBD2	TRBV7-8	TRBJ2-1	CASSLEGGSSGIYNEQFF	TGTGCCAGCAGCTTAGAGGGGGGTTCTAGCGGGATCTACAATGAGCAGTTCTTC
NA	NA	TRBV12-5	TRBJ1-2	CASETGLNYGYTF	TGTGCTAGTGAAACAGGGTTAAACTATGGCTACACCTTC
NA	TRBD1	TRBV11-3	TRBJ1-2	CASSPNRGGTGGYTF	TGTGCCAGCAGCCCAAACAGGGGTGGCACGGGGGGCTACACCTTC
NA	NA	TRBV2	TRBJ1-1	CASTGQMNTEAFF	TGTGCCAGCACGGGACAAATGAACACTGAAGCTTTCTTT
NA	TRBD2	TRBV25-1	TRBJ2-2	CASSAPPLAGGLSGELFF	TGTGCCAGCAGTGCCCCCCCCCTAGCGGGAGGGCTTTCCGGGGAGCTGTTTTTT
NA	NA	TRBV19	TRBJ1-1	CASSRSQVTEAFF	TGTGCCAGTAGTCGTTCACAGGTAACTGAAGCTTTCTTT
NA	TRBD1	TRBV6-6	TRBJ1-1	CASSQQGMNTEAFF	TGTGCCAGCAGCCAACAGGGGATGAACACTGAAGCTTTCTTT
NA	TRBD2	TRBV9	TRBJ2-7	CASSAQAGGPSYEQYF	TGTGCCAGCAGCGCCCAAGCGGGGGGCCCGTCCTACGAGCAGTACTTC
NA	NA	TRBV7-3	TRBJ2-2	CASSLQGPNTGELFF	TGTGCCAGCAGCTTACAGGGGCCGAACACCGGGGAGCTGTTTTTT
NA	TRBD1	TRBV13	TRBJ1-2	CASSGQGDDGYTF	TGTGCCAGCAGCGGACAGGGGGACGATGGCTACACCTTC
NA	NA	TRBV5-6	TRBJ1-2	CASSLPGNYGYTF	TGTGCCAGCAGCTTGCCAGGGAACTATGGCTACACCTTC
NA	NA	TRBV10-1	TRBJ2-7	CASRTPEDLGEVYEQYF	TGCGCCAGCCGAACCCCCGAAGACCTGGGGGAGGTGTACGAGCAGTACTTC
NA	NA	TRBV16	TRBJ1-1	CASSQLGSNTEAFF	TGTGCCAGCAGCCAACTCGGGAGCAACACTGAAGCTTTCTTT
NA	TRBD1	TRBV7-3	TRBJ1-4	CASRPTGGNELFF	TGTGCCAGCAGACCGACAGGGGGCAATGAACTGTTTTTT
NA	NA	TRBV27	TRBJ1-2	CASSETASNYGYTF	TGTGCCAGCAGTGAGACAGCCTCTAACTATGGCTACACCTTC